This T cell receptor beta chain was identified during a study of T-cell memory formation after mild COVID-19. TCRdb ran MiXCR on the 5' RACE reads and lists one entry per CDR3 protein. The sample includes just over 350,000 distinct CDR3 sequences, roughly an eighth of them seen just once. From germline, CDR1 is SGHAT and CDR2 FQNNGV. The CDR3 runs 10 residues. Trimming stripped 9 bases from V and 5 bases from J, with 6 bases between. The sequenced sample consisted of PBMCs or a T cell subset sorted from them (not recorded which). The sequence derives from a man aged 18 to 29 who had mild COVID-19 (a few samples of this study predate the infection). Cell type and time point are not known. The chain employs TRBV11-2 and TRBJ2-3; perhaps TRBD2 as D (5 bases). The CDR3 spells CAREGDTQYF. The CDR3 DNA follows: TGTGCCAGAGAGGGAGATACGCAGTATTTT.